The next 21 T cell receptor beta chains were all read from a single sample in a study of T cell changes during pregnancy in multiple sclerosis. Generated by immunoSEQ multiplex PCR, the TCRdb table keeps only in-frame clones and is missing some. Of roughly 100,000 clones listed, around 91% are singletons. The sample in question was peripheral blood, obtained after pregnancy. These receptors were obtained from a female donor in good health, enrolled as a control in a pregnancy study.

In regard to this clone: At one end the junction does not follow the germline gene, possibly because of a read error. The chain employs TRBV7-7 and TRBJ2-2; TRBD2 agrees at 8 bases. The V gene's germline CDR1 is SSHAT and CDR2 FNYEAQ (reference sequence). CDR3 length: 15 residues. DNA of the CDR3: TGTGCTAGCAGCTTAGGACTAGCTGGTACCGGGGAGCTGTTTTTT. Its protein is CASSLGLAGTGELFF.

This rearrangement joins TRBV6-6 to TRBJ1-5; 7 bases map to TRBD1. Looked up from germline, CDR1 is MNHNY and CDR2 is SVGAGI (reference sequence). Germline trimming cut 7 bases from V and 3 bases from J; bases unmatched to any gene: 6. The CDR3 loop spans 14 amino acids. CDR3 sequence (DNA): TGTGCCAGCATATACGGGACAGACAATCAGCCCCAGCATTTT. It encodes CASIYGTDNQPQHF.

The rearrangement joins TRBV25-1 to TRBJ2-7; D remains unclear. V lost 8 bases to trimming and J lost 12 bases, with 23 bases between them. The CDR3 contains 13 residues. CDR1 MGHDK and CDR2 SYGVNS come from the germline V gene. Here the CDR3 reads CASPQSRTMVGYF. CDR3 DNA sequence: TGTGCCAGCCCCCAATCCAGAACTATGGTGGGGTACTTC.

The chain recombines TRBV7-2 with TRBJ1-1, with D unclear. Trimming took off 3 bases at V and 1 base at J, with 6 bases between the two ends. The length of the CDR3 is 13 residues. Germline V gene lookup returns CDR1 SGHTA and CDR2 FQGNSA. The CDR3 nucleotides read TGTGCCAGCAGCTTGGAGGGGAACACTGAAGCTTTCTTT. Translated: CASSLEGNTEAFF.

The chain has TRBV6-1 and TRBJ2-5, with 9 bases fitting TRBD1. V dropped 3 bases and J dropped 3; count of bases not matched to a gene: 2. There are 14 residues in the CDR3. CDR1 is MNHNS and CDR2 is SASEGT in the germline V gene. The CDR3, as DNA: TGTGCCAGCAGTGAGGGGACAGGGAAAGAGACCCAGTACTTC. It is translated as CASSEGTGKETQYF.

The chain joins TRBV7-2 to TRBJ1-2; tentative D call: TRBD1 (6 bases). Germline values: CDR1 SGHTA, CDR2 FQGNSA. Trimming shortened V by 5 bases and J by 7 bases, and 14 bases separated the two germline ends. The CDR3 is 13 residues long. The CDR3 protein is CASSPQAGVGYTF. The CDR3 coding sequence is TGTGCCAGCAGCCCCCAGGCAGGGGTTGGCTACACCTTC.

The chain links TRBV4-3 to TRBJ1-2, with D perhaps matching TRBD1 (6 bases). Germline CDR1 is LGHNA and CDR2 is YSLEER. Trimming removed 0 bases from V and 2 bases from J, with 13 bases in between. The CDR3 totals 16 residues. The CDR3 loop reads CASSQDLGQTNYGYTF. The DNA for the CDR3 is TGCGCCAGCAGCCAAGATCTAGGACAGACAAACTATGGCTACACCTTC.

CDR3 DNA sequence: TGTGCCAGCAGCTTAGACGGGGGGGAGACCCAGTACTTC. Protein product: CASSLDGGETQYF. The chain employs TRBV7-9 and TRBJ2-5; 7 bases align to TRBD2. This CDR3 contains 13 residues. The V gene's germline CDR1 is SEHNR and CDR2 FQNEAQ (reference sequence). The J segment lost 5 bases and the V segment lost 1 base, leaving 1 base of the junction unmatched.

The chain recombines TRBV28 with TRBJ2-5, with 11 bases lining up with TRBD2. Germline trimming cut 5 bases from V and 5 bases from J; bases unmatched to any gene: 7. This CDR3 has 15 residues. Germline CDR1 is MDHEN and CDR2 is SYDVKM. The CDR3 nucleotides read TGTGCCAGCAGTGTATTCGGACTAGCGGGTGAGACCCAGTACTTC. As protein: CASSVFGLAGETQYF. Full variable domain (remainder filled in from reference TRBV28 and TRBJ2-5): DVKVTQSSRYLVKRTGEKVFLECVQDMDHENMFWYRQDPGLGLRLIYFSYDVKMKEKGDIPEGYSVSREKKERFSLILESASTNQTSMYLCASSVFGLAGETQYFGPGTRLLVL.

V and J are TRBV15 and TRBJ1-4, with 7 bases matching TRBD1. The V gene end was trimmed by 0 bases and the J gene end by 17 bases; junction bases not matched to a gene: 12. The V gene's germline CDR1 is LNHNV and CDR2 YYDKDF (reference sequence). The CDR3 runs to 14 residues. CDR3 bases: TGTGCCACCAGCAGAGATCCCCCCGGGACAGTATCCTTTTTT. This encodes CATSRDPPGTVSFF.

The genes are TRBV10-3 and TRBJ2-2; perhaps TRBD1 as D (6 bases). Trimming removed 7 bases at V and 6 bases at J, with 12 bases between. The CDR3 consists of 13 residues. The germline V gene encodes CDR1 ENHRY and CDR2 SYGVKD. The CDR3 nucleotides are TGTGCCATCATCGTACAGGGCTCCGGGGAGCTGTTTTTT. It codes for CAIIVQGSGELFF.

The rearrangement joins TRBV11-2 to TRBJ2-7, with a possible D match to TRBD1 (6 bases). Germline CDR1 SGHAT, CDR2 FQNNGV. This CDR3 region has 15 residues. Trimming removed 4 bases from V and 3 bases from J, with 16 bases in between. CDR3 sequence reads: CASSSQLRDIYEQYF. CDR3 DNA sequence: TGTGCCAGCAGCTCTCAACTTCGGGACATCTACGAGCAGTACTTC. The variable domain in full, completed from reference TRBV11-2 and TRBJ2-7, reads EAGVAQSPRYKIIEKRQSVAFWCNPISGHATLYWYQQILGQGPKLLIQFQNNGVVDDSQLPKDRFSAERLKGVDSTLKIQPAKLEDSAVYLCASSSQLRDIYEQYFGPGTRLTVT.

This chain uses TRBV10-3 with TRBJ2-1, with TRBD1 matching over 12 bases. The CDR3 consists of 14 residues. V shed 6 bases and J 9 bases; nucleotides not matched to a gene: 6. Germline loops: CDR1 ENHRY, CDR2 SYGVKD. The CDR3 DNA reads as TGTGCCATCAGCGGGACAGGGGGCAACGGTGAGCAGTTCTTC. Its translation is CAISGTGGNGEQFF.

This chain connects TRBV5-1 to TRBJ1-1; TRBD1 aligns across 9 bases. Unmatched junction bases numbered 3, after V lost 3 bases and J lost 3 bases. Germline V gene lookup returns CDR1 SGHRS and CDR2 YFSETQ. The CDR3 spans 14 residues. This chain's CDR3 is CASSSRQGDTEAFF. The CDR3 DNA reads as TGCGCCAGCAGCTCCCGACAGGGGGACACTGAAGCTTTCTTT.

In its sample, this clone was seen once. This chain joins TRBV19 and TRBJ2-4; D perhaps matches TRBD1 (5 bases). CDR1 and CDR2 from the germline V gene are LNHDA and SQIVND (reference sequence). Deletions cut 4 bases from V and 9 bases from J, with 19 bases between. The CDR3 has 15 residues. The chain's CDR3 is CASSTYQGRPSIQYF. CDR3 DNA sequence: TGTGCCAGTAGTACATACCAGGGAAGACCAAGCATTCAGTACTTC.

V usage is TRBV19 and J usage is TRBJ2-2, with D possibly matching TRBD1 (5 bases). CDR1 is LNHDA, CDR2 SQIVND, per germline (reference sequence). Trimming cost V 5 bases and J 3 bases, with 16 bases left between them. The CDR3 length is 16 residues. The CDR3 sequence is CASSPRSPGYTGELFF. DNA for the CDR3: TGTGCCAGTAGTCCCCGTTCGCCAGGGTACACCGGGGAGCTGTTTTTT.

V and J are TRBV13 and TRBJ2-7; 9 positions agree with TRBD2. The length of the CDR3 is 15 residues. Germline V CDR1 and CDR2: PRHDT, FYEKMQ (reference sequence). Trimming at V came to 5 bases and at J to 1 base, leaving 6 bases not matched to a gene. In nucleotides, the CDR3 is TGTGCCAGCAGCCCCGGACTAGCGCCGTCCTACGAGCAGTACTTC. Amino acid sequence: CASSPGLAPSYEQYF.

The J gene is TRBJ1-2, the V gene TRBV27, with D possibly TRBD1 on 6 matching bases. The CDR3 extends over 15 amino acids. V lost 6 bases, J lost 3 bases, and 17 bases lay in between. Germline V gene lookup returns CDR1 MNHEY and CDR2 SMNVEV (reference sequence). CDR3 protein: CASRKQGNLYYGYTF. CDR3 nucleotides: TGTGCCAGCAGGAAACAGGGCAACCTGTACTATGGCTACACCTTC.

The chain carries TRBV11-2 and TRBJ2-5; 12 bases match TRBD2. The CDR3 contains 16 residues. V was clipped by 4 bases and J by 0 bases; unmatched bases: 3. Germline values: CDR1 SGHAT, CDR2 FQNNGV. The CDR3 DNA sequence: TGTGCCAGCAGCTGGGGGACTAGCGGGTACCAAGAGACCCAGTACTTC. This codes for CASSWGTSGYQETQYF.

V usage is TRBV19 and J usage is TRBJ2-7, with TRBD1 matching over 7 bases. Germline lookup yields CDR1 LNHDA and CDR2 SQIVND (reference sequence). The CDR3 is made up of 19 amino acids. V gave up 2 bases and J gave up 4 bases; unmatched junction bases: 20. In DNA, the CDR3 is TGTGCCAGTAGTATAAGTCTCGGACAGGTCCGAGGGATAAGGTACGAGCAGTACTTC. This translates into CASSISLGQVRGIRYEQYF.

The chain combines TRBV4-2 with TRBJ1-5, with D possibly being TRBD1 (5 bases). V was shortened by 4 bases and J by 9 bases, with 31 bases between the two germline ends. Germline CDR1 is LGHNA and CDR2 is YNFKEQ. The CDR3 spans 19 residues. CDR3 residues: CASSPIPGRGGKVGTPQHF. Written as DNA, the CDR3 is TGTGCCAGCAGCCCAATCCCCGGCCGGGGGGGAAAAGTGGGTACGCCCCAGCATTTT.